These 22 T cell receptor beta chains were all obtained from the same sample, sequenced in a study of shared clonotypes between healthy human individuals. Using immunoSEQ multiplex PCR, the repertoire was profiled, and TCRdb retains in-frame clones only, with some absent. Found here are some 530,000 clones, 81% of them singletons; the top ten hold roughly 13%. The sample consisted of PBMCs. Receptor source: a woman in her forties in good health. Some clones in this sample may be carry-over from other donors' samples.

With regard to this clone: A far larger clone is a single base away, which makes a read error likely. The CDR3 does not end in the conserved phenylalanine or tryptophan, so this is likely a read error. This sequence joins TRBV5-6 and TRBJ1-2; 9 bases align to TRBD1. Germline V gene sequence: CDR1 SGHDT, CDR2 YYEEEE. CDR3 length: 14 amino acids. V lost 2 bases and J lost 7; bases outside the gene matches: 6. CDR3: CASSLGDRAGGYTL. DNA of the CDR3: TGTGCCAGCAGCTTAGGGGACAGGGCCGGTGGCTACACCCTC.

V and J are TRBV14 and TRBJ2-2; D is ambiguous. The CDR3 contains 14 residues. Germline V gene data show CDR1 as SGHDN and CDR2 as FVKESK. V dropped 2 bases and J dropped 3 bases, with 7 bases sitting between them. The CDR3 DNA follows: TGTGCCAGCAGCCAACTGATAGACACCGGGGAGCTGTTTTTT. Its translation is CASSQLIDTGELFF.

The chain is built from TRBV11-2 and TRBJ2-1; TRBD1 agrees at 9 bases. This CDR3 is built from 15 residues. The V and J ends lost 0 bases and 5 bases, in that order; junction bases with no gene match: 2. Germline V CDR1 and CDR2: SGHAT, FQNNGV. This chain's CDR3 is CASSLEGTGNNEQFF. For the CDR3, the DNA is TGTGCCAGCAGCTTAGAAGGGACAGGGAACAATGAGCAGTTCTTC.

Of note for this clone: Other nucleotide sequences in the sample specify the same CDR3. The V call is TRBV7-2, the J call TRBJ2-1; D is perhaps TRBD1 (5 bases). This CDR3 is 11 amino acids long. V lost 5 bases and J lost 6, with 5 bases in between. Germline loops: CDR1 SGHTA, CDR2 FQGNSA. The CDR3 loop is CASSQGNEQFF. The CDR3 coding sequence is TGTGCCAGCAGCCAGGGCAATGAGCAGTTCTTC.

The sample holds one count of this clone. The CDR3 is CASSRTFGQANTEAFF. CDR3 coding DNA: TGTGCCAGCAGCCGCACGTTCGGACAGGCGAACACTGAAGCTTTCTTT. The chain uses TRBV28 and TRBJ1-1; TRBD1 agrees at 7 bases. Looked up from germline, CDR1 is MDHEN and CDR2 is SYDVKM. The CDR3 has 16 residues. V was clipped by 6 bases and J by 1 base; unmatched bases: 11. The full variable domain, rest sourced from reference TRBV28 and TRBJ1-1, is DVKVTQSSRYLVKRTGEKVFLECVQDMDHENMFWYRQDPGLGLRLIYFSYDVKMKEKGDIPEGYSVSREKKERFSLILESASTNQTSMYLCASSRTFGQANTEAFFGQGTRLTVV.

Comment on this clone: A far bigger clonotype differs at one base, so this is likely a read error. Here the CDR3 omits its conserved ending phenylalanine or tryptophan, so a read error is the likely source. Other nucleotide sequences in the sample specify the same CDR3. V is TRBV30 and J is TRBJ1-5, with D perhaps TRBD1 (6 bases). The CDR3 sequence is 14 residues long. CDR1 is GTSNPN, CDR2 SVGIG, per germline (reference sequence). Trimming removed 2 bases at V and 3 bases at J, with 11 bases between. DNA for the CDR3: TGTGCCTGGAGTACTGGACAGAACAATCAGCCCCAGCATCTT. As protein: CAWSTGQNNQPQHL.

The CDR3 DNA sequence: TGTGCCAGCAGCTTTAGCGAAGCGACCGCGGACGAGCAGTACTTC. This translates into CASSFSEATADEQYF. This sequence joins TRBV11-3 and TRBJ2-7; a possible D gene is TRBD2 (5 bases). Germline-derived CDR1 and CDR2 are SGHNT and YENEEA. The CDR3 is 15 amino acids. The V and J ends lost 3 bases and 5 bases respectively, with 17 bases between them.

CDR3 region: CSAAPGATDTQYF. The CDR3 DNA is TGCAGCGCCGCTCCGGGAGCCACAGATACGCAGTATTTT. J is TRBJ2-3 and V is TRBV29-1, with TRBD2 as a possible D gene (6 bases). Trimming stripped 7 bases from V and 2 bases from J, with 13 bases between. The V gene's germline CDR1 is SQVTM and CDR2 ANQGSEA. This CDR3 has 13 amino acids.

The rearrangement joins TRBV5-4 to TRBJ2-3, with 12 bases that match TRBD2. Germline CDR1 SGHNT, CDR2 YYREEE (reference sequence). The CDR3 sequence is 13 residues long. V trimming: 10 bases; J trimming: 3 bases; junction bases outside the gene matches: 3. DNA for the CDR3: TGTGCCCCCGGACTAGCGGGAACAGATACGCAGTATTTT. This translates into CAPGLAGTDTQYF.

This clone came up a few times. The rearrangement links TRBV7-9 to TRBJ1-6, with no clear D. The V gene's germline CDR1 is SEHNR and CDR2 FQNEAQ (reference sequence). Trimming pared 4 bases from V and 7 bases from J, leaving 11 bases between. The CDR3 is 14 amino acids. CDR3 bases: TGTGCCAGCAGCTCCACCGGAACGAATTCACCCCTCCACTTT. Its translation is CASSSTGTNSPLHF.

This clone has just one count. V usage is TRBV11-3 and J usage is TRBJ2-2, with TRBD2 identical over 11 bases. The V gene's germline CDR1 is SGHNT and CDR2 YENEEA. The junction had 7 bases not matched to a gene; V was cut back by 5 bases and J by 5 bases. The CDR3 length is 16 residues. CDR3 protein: CASSPTTSGRTGELFF. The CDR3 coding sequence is TGTGCCAGCAGCCCCACTACTAGCGGGAGAACCGGGGAGCTGTTTTTT.

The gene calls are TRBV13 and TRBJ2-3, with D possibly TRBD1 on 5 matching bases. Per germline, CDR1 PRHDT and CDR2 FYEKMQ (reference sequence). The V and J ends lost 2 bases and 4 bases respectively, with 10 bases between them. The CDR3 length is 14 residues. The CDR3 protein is CASSLRGTADTQYF. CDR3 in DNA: TGTGCCAGCAGCTTAAGGGGAACCGCAGATACGCAGTATTTT.

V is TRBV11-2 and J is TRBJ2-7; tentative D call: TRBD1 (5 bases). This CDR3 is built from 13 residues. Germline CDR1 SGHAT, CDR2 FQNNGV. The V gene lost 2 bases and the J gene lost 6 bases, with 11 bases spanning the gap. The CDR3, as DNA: TGTGCCAGCAGCTTACAACCCCAGGGCGAGCAGTACTTC. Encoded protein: CASSLQPQGEQYF.

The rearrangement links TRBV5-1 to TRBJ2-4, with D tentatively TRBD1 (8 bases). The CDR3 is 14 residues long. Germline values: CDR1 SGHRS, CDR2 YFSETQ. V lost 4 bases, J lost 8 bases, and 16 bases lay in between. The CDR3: CASSQGQGGDIQYF. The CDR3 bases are TGCGCCAGCAGCCAAGGACAGGGAGGGGACATTCAGTACTTC.

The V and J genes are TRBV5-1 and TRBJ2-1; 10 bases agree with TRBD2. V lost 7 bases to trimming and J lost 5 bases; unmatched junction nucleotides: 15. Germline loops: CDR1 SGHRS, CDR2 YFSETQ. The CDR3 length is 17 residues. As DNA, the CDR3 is TGCGCCAGCGCGTTTAGGGTTCTAGCGGGGGTCAACAATGAGCAGTTCTTC. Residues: CASAFRVLAGVNNEQFF. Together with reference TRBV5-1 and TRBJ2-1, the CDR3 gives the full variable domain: KAGVTQTPRYLIKTRGQQVTLSCSPISGHRSVSWYQQTPGQGLQFLFEYFSETQRNKGNFPGRFSGRQFSNSRSEMNVSTLELGDSALYLCASAFRVLAGVNNEQFFGPGTRLTVL.

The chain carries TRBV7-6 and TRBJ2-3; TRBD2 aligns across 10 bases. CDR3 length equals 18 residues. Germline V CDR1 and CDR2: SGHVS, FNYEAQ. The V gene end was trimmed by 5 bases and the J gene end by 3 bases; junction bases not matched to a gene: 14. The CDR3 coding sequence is TGTGCCAGCAGCCGGACCCCGAGCGGGAGGGCTGGAACAGATACGCAGTATTTT. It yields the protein CASSRTPSGRAGTDTQYF.

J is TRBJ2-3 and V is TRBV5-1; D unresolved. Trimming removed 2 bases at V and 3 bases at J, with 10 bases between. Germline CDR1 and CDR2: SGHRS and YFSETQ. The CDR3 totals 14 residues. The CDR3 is CASSFDRVTDTQYF. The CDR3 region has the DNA TGCGCCAGCAGCTTCGATAGGGTGACAGATACGCAGTATTTT.

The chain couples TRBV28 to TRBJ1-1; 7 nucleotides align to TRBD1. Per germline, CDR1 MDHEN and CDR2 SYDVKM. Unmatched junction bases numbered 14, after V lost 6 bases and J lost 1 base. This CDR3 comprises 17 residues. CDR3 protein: CASRFLRGGAGNTEAFF. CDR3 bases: TGTGCCAGCAGATTTCTTCGAGGGGGCGCAGGGAACACTGAAGCTTTCTTT.

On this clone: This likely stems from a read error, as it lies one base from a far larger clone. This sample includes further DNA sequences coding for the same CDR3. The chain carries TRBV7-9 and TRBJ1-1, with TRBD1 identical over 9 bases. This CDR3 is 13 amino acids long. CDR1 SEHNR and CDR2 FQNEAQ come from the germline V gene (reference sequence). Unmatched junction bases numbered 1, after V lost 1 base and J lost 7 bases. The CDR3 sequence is CASSLETGGEAFF. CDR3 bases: TGTGCCAGCAGCTTAGAGACAGGGGGTGAAGCTTTCTTT.

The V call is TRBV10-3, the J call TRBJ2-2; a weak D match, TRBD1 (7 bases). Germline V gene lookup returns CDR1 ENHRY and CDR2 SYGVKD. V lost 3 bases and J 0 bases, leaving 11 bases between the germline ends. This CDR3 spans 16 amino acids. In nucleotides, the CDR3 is TGTGCCATCAGTGACAGGGGGGATCCGAACACCGGGGAGCTGTTTTTT. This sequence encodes CAISDRGDPNTGELFF.

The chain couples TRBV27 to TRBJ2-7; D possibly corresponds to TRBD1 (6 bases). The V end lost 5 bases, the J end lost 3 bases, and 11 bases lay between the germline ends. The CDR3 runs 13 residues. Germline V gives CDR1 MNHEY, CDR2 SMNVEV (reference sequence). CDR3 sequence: CASSPRDIYEQYF. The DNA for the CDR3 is TGTGCCAGCAGTCCTCGGGACATCTACGAGCAGTACTTC.

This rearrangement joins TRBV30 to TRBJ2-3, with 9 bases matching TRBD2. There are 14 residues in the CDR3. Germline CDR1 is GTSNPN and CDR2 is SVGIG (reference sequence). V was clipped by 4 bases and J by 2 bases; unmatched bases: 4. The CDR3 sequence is CAWTSGILTDTQYF. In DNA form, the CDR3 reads TGTGCCTGGACTAGCGGGATCCTCACAGATACGCAGTATTTT.